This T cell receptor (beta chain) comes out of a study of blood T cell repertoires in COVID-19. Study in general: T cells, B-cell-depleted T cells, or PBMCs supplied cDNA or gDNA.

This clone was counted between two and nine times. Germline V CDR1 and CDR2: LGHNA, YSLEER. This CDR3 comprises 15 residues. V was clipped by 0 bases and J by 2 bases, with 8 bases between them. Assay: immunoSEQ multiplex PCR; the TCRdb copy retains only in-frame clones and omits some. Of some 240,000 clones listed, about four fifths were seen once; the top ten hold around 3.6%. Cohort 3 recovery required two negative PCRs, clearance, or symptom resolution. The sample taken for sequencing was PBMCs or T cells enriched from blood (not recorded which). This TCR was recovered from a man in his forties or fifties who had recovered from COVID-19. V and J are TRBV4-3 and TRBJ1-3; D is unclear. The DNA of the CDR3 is TGCGCCAGCAGCCAAGAAAGGACTACTGGAAACACCATATATTTT. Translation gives CASSQERTTGNTIYF.